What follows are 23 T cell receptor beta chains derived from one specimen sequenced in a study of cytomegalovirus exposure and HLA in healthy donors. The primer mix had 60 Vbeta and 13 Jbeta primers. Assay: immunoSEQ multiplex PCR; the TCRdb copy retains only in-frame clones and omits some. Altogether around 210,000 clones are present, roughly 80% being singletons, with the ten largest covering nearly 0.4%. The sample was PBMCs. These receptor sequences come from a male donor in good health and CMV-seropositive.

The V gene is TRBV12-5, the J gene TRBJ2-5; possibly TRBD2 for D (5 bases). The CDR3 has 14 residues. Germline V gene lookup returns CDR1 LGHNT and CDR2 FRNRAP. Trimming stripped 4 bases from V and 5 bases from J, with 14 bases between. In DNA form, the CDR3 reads TGTGCTAGTGGTTCCCCGCGAGGGCTGGAGACCCAGTACTTC. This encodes CASGSPRGLETQYF.

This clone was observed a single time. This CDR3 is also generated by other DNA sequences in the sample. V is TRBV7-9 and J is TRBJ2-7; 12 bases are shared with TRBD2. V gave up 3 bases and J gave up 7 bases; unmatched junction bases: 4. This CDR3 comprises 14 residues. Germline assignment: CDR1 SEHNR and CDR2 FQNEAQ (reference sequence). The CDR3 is CASSFGTSGYEQYF. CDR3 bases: TGTGCCAGCAGCTTCGGGACTAGCGGGTATGAGCAGTACTTC.

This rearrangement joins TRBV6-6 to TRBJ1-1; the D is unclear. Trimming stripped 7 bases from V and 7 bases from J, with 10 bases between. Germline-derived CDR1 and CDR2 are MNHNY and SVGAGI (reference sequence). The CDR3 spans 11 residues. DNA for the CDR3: TGTGCCAGCATCCTGGGGAGTGAAGCTTTCTTT. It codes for CASILGSEAFF.

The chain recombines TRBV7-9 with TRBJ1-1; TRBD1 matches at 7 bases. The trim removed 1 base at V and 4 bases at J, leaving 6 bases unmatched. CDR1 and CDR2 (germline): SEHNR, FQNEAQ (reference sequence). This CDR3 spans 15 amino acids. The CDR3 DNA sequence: TGTGCCAGCAGCTTAGGAGGGGGCGGCGGCACTGAAGCTTTCTTT. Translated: CASSLGGGGGTEAFF.

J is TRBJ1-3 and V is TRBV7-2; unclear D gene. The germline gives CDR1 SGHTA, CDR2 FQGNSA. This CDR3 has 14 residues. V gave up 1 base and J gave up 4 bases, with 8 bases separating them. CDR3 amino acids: CASSLVREGNTIYF. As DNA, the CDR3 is TGTGCCAGCAGCTTAGTTAGGGAGGGAAACACCATATATTTT.

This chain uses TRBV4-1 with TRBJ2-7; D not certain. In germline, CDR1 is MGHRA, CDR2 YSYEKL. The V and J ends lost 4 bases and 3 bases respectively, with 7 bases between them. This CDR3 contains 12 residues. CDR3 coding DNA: TGCGCCAGCAGCCCAGATTACTACGAGCAGTACTTC. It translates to CASSPDYYEQYF.

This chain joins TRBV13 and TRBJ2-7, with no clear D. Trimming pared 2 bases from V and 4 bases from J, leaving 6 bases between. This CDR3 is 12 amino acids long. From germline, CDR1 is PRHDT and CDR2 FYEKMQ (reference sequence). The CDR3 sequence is CASSLNGYEQYF. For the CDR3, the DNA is TGTGCCAGCAGCTTAAACGGTTACGAGCAGTACTTC.

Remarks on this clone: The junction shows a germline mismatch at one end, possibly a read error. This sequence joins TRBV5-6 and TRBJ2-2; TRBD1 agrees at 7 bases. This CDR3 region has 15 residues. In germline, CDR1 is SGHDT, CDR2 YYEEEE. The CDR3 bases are TGTGCCAGCAGCCCCGACAGGGTCCCCACCGGGGAGCTGCTTTTT. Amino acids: CASSPDRVPTGELLF. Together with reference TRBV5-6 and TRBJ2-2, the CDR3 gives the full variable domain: DAGVTQSPTHLIKTRGQQVTLRCSPKSGHDTVSWYQQALGQGPQFIFQYYEEEERQRGNFPDRFSGHQFPNYSSELNVNALLLGDSALYLCASSPDRVPTGELLFGEGSRLTVL.

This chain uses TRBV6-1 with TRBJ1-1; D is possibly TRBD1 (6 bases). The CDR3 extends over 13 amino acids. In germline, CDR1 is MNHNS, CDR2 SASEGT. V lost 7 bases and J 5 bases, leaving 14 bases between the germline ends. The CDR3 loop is CASISTGITEAFF. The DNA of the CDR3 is TGTGCCAGCATTTCCACAGGGATTACTGAAGCTTTCTTT.

The DNA for the CDR3 is TGTGCCTGGGGACAGGGGTCCGGCAATCAGCCCCAGCATTTT. Protein sequence: CAWGQGSGNQPQHF. The chain carries TRBV30 and TRBJ1-5; TRBD1 aligns across 9 bases. From germline, CDR1 is GTSNPN and CDR2 SVGIG (reference sequence). The length of the CDR3 is 14 residues. V lost 5 bases to trimming and J lost 2 bases; unmatched junction nucleotides: 4. The full variable domain, completed using reference TRBV30 and TRBJ1-5, is SQTIHQWPATLVQPVGSPLSLECTVEGTSNPNLYWYRQAAGRGLQLLFYSVGIGQISSEVPQNLSASRPQDRQFILSSKKLLLSDSGFYLCAWGQGSGNQPQHFGDGTRLSIL.

This chain's CDR3 is CASSLGGGSTF. The CDR3 DNA sequence: TGTGCCAGCAGCTTAGGCGGTGGTTCCACCTTC. The chain recombines TRBV7-8 with TRBJ1-2; D is undetermined. This CDR3 has 11 residues. Germline loops: CDR1 SGHVS, CDR2 FQNEAQ. The V and J ends lost 1 base and 13 bases respectively, with 10 bases between them.

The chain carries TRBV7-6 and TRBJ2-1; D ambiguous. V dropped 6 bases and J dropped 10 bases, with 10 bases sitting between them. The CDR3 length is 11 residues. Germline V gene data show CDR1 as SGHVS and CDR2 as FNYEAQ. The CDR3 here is CASRAGSEQFF. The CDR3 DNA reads TGTGCCAGCAGAGCCGGGTCCGAGCAGTTCTTC.

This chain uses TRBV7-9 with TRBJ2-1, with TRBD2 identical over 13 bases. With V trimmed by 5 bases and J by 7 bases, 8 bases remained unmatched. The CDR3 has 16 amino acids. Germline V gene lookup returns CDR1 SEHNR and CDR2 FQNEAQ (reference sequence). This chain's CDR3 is CASSLRTSGSQNEQFF. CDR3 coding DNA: TGTGCCAGCAGCCTGAGGACTAGCGGGAGTCAGAATGAGCAGTTCTTC.

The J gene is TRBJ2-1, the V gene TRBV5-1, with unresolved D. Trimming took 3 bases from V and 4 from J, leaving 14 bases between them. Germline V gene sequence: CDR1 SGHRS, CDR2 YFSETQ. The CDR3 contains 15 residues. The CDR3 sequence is CASSYRPDKYNEQFF. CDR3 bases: TGCGCCAGCAGCTACCGACCAGACAAATACAATGAGCAGTTCTTC.

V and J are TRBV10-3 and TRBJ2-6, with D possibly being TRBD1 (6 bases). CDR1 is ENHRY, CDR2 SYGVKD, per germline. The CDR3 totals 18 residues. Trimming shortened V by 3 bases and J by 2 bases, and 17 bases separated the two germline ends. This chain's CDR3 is CAISDVGAPSPGANVLTF. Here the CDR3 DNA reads TGTGCCATCAGTGATGTGGGGGCCCCTAGCCCTGGGGCCAACGTCCTGACTTTC.

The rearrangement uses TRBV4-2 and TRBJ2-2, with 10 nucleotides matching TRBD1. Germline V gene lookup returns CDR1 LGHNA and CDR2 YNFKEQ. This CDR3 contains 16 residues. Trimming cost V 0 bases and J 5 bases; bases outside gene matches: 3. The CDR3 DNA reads TGTGCCAGCAGCCAAGAGTTGGGACAGGGGACCGGGGAGCTGTTTTTT. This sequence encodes CASSQELGQGTGELFF.

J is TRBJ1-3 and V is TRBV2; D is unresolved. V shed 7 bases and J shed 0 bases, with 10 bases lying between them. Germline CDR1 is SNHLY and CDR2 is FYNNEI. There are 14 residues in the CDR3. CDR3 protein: CASNPSSSGNTIYF. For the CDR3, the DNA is TGTGCCAGCAACCCATCCAGCTCTGGAAACACCATATATTTT.

CDR3 DNA sequence: TGTGCCAGCAGCTTAACTAGCGGAGACACCGGGGAGCTGTTTTTT. Encoded protein: CASSLTSGDTGELFF. The chain is built from TRBV7-2 and TRBJ2-2; 8 bases match TRBD2. V shed 2 bases and J 3 bases; nucleotides not matched to a gene: 2. CDR1 SGHTA and CDR2 FQGNSA come from the germline V gene. The CDR3 sequence is 15 residues long.

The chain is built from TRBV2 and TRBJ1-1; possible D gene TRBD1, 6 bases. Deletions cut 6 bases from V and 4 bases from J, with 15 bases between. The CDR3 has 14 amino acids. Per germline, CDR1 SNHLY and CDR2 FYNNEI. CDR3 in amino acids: CASRTQGLVTEAFF. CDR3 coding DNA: TGTGCCAGCAGGACACAGGGTCTGGTCACTGAAGCTTTCTTT.

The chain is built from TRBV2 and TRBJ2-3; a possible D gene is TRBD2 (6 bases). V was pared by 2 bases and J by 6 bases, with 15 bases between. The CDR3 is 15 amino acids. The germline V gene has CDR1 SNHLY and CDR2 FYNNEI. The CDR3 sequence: CASSELPGEEDTQYF. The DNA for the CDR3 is TGTGCCAGCAGTGAACTACCGGGGGAAGAGGATACGCAGTATTTT.

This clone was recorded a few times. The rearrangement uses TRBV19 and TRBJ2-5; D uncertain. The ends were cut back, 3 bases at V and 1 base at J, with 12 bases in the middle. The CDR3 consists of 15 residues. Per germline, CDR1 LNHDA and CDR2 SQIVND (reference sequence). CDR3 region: CASSISHRTQETQYF. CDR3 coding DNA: TGTGCCAGTAGTATTAGTCACAGAACCCAAGAGACCCAGTACTTC.

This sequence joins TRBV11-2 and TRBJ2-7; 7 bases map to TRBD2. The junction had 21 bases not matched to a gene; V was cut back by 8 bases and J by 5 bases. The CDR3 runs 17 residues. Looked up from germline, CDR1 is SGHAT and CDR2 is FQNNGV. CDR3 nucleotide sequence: TGTGCCAGCCGCAGGCGGGGGTCCCCCCAGACCGCCCACGAGCAGTACTTC. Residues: CASRRRGSPQTAHEQYF.

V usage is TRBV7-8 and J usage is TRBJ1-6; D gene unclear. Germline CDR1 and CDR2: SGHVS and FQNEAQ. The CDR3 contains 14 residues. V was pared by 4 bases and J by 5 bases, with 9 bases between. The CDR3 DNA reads TGTGCCAGCAGCTATGACGGGAATAATTCACCCCTCCACTTT. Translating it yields CASSYDGNNSPLHF. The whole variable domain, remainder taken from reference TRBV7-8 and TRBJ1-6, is GAGVSQSPRYKVAKRGQDVALRCDPISGHVSLFWYQQALGQGPEFLTYFQNEAQLDKSGLPSDRFFAERPEGSVSTLKIQRTQQEDSAVYLCASSYDGNNSPLHFGNGTRLTVT.